This T cell receptor beta chain was captured in a study of shared clonotypes between healthy human individuals. In the study overall: CD8 memory received one plate per donor, CD8 naive two, CD4 memory three and CD4 naive three. Study results and limitations: Generally, naive subsets came out with larger estimated richness than memory subsets.

On this clone itself: The antigen remains unidentified.

The CDR3 is 17 amino acids. Over several immunoSEQ plates, each subset's genomic DNA was distributed in even portions. Repertoires were generated with immunoSEQ multiplex PCR, while TCRdb's copy carries only in-frame clones and drops some. The sample holds 650,000 to 700,000 clones, 90% seen once. The sequence derives from a man aged 18 to 29 in good health. Some clones in this sample may be carry-over from other donors' samples. The sample was memory CD8+ T cells from PBMCs. Subset noted: CD45RO+ cells pooled with CCR7-negative TemRA cells. This sequence joins TRBV21-1 and TRBJ2-5; the listed D gene, TRBD1, was not tested against the DNA. TRBV21-1 has pseudogene status. CDR3 region: CASSKGNRQIHRETQYF. For the CDR3, the DNA is TGTGCCAGCAGCAAAGGTAATAGACAGATCCACCGAGAGACCCAGTACTTC.